The 18 T cell receptor beta chains given below trace back to one sample, sequenced in a study of cytomegalovirus exposure and HLA in healthy donors. A multiplex PCR was run with 60 Vbeta primers and 13 Jbeta primers. Generated by immunoSEQ multiplex PCR, the TCRdb table keeps only in-frame clones and is missing some. Here the sample spans more than 95,000 clones, 10% being singletons. Sequencing was carried out using PBMCs. The origin of the receptors is a man in his forties in good health and CMV-seropositive.

This clone was seen only a few times. The rearrangement uses TRBV30 and TRBJ1-5; D is perhaps TRBD1 (6 bases). The length of the CDR3 is 14 residues. Germline V gene data show CDR1 as GTSNPN and CDR2 as SVGIG (reference sequence). Trimming pared 0 bases from V and 7 bases from J, leaving 13 bases between. The CDR3 loop reads CAWSVKGGEQPQHF. The CDR3 DNA is TGTGCCTGGAGTGTAAAAGGGGGTGAACAGCCCCAGCATTTT.

This clone was seen a handful of times. CDR3 in amino acids: CAWSVAGRAYYEQYF. The DNA for the CDR3 is TGTGCCTGGAGTGTAGCCGGCAGGGCTTATTACGAGCAGTACTTC. The gene calls are TRBV30 and TRBJ2-5; tentative D call: TRBD1 (5 bases). The better agreement between TRBJ2-7 and the DNA end casts doubt on the J call. This CDR3 contains 15 residues. Germline V gene lookup returns CDR1 GTSNPN and CDR2 SVGIG (reference sequence).

The sample holds a few counts of this clone. The chain links TRBV27 to TRBJ2-3; 14 bases are shared with TRBD2. The CDR3 consists of 17 residues. With V trimmed by 6 bases and J by 0 bases, 5 bases remained unmatched. CDR1 and CDR2 (germline): MNHEY, SMNVEV (reference sequence). CDR3 coding DNA: TGTGCCAGCAGCGGACTAGCGGGAGGTACTAGCACAGATACGCAGTATTTT. This encodes CASSGLAGGTSTDTQYF.

This clone has only a few counts. V is TRBV20-1 and J is TRBJ2-1; D not resolved. The CDR3 consists of 11 residues. Deletions cut 3 bases from V and 6 bases from J, with 6 bases between. Germline assignment: CDR1 DFQATT and CDR2 SNEGSKA (reference sequence). The CDR3 nucleotides read TGCAGTGCTAGGTGGGCCAATGAGCAGTTCTTC. Protein sequence: CSARWANEQFF.

This clone was detected a few times. The chain has TRBV28 and TRBJ2-3; TRBD1 matches 7 bases. The CDR3 runs 14 residues. Per germline, CDR1 MDHEN and CDR2 SYDVKM. The V and J ends lost 6 bases and 4 bases, in that order; junction bases with no gene match: 7. The CDR3 sequence: CASSQDRVADTQYF. The CDR3 DNA reads TGTGCCAGCAGCCAAGACAGGGTCGCAGATACGCAGTATTTT.

This clone has only a few counts. The chain has TRBV7-8 and TRBJ1-2; no clear D. Trimming took 2 bases from V and 4 from J, leaving 8 bases between them. CDR1 SGHVS and CDR2 FQNEAQ come from the germline V gene. The CDR3 is 13 amino acids. The CDR3 bases are TGTGCCAGCAGCTTAAGTTCGAGCTATGGCTACACCTTC. Amino acids: CASSLSSSYGYTF.

As concerns this clone: One end of the junction does not line up with germline, which may come from a read error. The gene calls are TRBV4-2 and TRBJ1-2; D unresolved. Germline CDR1 and CDR2: LGHNA and YNFKEQ. There are 14 residues in the CDR3. This chain's CDR3 is CASSQDRIDYGYTF. The CDR3 nucleotides read TGTGCCAGCAGCCAAGATCGCATCGACTACGGCTACACCTTC.

This clone came up a few times. This sequence joins TRBV10-3 and TRBJ1-1; no clear D gene. This CDR3 has 12 amino acids. Germline V CDR1 and CDR2: ENHRY, SYGVKD. Trimming stripped 3 bases from V and 1 base from J, with 3 bases between. The CDR3 protein is CAISDRNTEAFF. CDR3 in DNA: TGTGCCATCAGTGACAGGAACACTGAAGCTTTCTTT.

This clone was found a few times. The J gene is TRBJ2-1, the V gene TRBV7-8, with D tentatively TRBD2 (5 bases). Germline loops: CDR1 SGHVS, CDR2 FQNEAQ. The CDR3 sequence is 17 residues long. V was cut by 1 base and J by 12 bases, with 25 bases left in between. For the CDR3, the DNA is TGTGCCAGCAGCTTAGTTTTTGGGGTACGAGGGCGCAGCGTGCAGTTCTTC. Protein sequence: CASSLVFGVRGRSVQFF.

V usage is TRBV19 and J usage is TRBJ1-2, with unresolved D. Trimming pared 5 bases from V and 7 bases from J, leaving 11 bases between. The CDR3 consists of 12 residues. Germline CDR1 and CDR2: LNHDA and SQIVND (reference sequence). CDR3 in DNA: TGTGCCAGTAGTCAGTTTAGCGGTGGCTACACCTTC. It encodes CASSQFSGGYTF.

This clone has just a few counts. V gene TRBV11-3 combines with J gene TRBJ2-1; tentatively, D is TRBD2 (6 bases). The CDR3 is 12 residues long. Germline loops: CDR1 SGHNT, CDR2 YENEEA. Trimming removed 5 bases from V and 9 bases from J, with 11 bases in between. In nucleotides, the CDR3 is TGTGCCAGCAGCCCCCGACTAGGTGAGCAGTTCTTC. Protein product: CASSPRLGEQFF.

This clone was recorded a few times. CDR3 DNA: TGTGCCAGCAGTACCGGGACAGGCTCCTACAATGAGCAGTTCTTC. It specifies CASSTGTGSYNEQFF. This chain connects TRBV6-5 to TRBJ2-1; 8 bases align to TRBD1. This CDR3 has 15 residues. CDR1 and CDR2 (germline): MNHEY, SVGAGI. V trimming: 5 bases; J trimming: 0 bases; junction bases outside the gene matches: 3.

The chain joins TRBV5-1 to TRBJ2-7, with 12 bases lining up with TRBD2. Germline trimming cut 2 bases from V and 3 bases from J; bases unmatched to any gene: 3. From germline, CDR1 is SGHRS and CDR2 YFSETQ. The CDR3 has 15 residues. CDR3 in amino acids: CASSFRTSGIYEQYF. In DNA, the CDR3 is TGCGCCAGCAGCTTCCGGACTAGCGGGATCTACGAGCAGTACTTC.

CDR3 bases: TGTGCCAGCAGCTTAGGGACTAGCGGGGACACAGATACGCAGTATTTT. This codes for CASSLGTSGDTDTQYF. The chain is built from TRBV7-8 and TRBJ2-3, with TRBD2 identical over 12 bases. The CDR3 length is 16 residues. V lost 1 base, J lost 2 bases, and 1 base stayed unmatched. The germline V gene has CDR1 SGHVS and CDR2 FQNEAQ.

The chain recombines TRBV4-3 with TRBJ2-2; no reliable D call. Germline CDR1 and CDR2: LGHNA and YSLEER. The CDR3 sequence is 18 residues long. V was trimmed by 0 bases and J by 2 bases, leaving 16 bases between them. CDR3 sequence reads: CASSQDLVPRLNTGELFF. The CDR3 DNA reads as TGCGCCAGCAGCCAAGACCTCGTCCCTAGGCTAAACACCGGGGAGCTGTTTTTT.

This clone was seen a few times. The chain is built from TRBV6-6 and TRBJ1-1; no reliable D call. Trimming pared 8 bases from V and 8 bases from J, leaving 6 bases between. Germline lookup yields CDR1 MNHNY and CDR2 SVGAGI (reference sequence). This CDR3 contains 9 residues. CDR3 sequence reads: CASGREAFF. CDR3 coding DNA: TGTGCCAGCGGCAGGGAAGCTTTCTTT.

The chain employs TRBV29-1 and TRBJ2-5; D call uncertain. Trimming left V 7 bases short and J 7 bases short, with 13 bases between. There are 11 residues in the CDR3. Germline V gene data show CDR1 as SQVTM and CDR2 as ANQGSEA. The CDR3 is CSARTSGTQYF. The CDR3 nucleotides are TGCAGCGCTCGTACTTCAGGGACCCAGTACTTC.

The genes are TRBV6-5 and TRBJ2-7; no reliable D call. CDR1 and CDR2 (germline): MNHEY, SVGAGI. The CDR3 is 11 residues long. The V end lost 5 bases, the J end lost 5 bases, and 7 bases lay between the germline ends. The CDR3 bases are TGTGCCAGCAGTAGGCAGGACGAGCAGTACTTC. Protein: CASSRQDEQYF.